This T cell receptor beta chain emerged from a study of siplizumab effects on memory and regulatory T cells. Data came from immunoSEQ multiplex PCR; TCRdb stores just in-frame clones and leaves some out. The sample lists around 95,000 clones, about 94% occurring once. With 2 bases removed from V and 0 bases from J, the gap between germline ends came to 13 bases. Germline V CDR1 and CDR2: MNHEY, SVGAGI. The CDR3 consists of 16 residues. Sequencing input: non-Treg CD4+ T cells sorted from blood. This chain links TRBV6-5 with TRBJ1-1; the D gene is possibly TRBD1 (6 bases). This TCR was recovered from a human donor in good health. The CDR3 bases are TGTGCCAGCAGTTACGGCAGGGGAGGGATGAACACTGAAGCTTTCTTT. It encodes CASSYGRGGMNTEAFF.